This T cell receptor beta chain was captured in a study of T cell changes during pregnancy in multiple sclerosis. Measured with immunoSEQ multiplex PCR; TCRdb has only the in-frame clones, and not every one. This sample yields 45,000 to 50,000 clones, of which roughly nine tenths are seen a single time; approximately 0.39% belongs to the top ten. This CDR3 has 15 residues. J gave up 4 bases and V 0 bases, and 3 bases lay outside the gene matches. Germline V gene lookup returns CDR1 SGDLS and CDR2 YYNGEE. The specimen comprised CD4+ T cells from peripheral blood mononuclear cells, sampled in the second trimester of pregnancy. The receptor was isolated from a female donor in good health, enrolled as a control in a pregnancy study. This chain links TRBV9 with TRBJ2-3; 9 bases line up with TRBD2. This CDR3 is CASSVVAGASDTQYF. The DNA for the CDR3 is TGTGCCAGCAGCGTAGTAGCGGGGGCGTCAGATACGCAGTATTTT.